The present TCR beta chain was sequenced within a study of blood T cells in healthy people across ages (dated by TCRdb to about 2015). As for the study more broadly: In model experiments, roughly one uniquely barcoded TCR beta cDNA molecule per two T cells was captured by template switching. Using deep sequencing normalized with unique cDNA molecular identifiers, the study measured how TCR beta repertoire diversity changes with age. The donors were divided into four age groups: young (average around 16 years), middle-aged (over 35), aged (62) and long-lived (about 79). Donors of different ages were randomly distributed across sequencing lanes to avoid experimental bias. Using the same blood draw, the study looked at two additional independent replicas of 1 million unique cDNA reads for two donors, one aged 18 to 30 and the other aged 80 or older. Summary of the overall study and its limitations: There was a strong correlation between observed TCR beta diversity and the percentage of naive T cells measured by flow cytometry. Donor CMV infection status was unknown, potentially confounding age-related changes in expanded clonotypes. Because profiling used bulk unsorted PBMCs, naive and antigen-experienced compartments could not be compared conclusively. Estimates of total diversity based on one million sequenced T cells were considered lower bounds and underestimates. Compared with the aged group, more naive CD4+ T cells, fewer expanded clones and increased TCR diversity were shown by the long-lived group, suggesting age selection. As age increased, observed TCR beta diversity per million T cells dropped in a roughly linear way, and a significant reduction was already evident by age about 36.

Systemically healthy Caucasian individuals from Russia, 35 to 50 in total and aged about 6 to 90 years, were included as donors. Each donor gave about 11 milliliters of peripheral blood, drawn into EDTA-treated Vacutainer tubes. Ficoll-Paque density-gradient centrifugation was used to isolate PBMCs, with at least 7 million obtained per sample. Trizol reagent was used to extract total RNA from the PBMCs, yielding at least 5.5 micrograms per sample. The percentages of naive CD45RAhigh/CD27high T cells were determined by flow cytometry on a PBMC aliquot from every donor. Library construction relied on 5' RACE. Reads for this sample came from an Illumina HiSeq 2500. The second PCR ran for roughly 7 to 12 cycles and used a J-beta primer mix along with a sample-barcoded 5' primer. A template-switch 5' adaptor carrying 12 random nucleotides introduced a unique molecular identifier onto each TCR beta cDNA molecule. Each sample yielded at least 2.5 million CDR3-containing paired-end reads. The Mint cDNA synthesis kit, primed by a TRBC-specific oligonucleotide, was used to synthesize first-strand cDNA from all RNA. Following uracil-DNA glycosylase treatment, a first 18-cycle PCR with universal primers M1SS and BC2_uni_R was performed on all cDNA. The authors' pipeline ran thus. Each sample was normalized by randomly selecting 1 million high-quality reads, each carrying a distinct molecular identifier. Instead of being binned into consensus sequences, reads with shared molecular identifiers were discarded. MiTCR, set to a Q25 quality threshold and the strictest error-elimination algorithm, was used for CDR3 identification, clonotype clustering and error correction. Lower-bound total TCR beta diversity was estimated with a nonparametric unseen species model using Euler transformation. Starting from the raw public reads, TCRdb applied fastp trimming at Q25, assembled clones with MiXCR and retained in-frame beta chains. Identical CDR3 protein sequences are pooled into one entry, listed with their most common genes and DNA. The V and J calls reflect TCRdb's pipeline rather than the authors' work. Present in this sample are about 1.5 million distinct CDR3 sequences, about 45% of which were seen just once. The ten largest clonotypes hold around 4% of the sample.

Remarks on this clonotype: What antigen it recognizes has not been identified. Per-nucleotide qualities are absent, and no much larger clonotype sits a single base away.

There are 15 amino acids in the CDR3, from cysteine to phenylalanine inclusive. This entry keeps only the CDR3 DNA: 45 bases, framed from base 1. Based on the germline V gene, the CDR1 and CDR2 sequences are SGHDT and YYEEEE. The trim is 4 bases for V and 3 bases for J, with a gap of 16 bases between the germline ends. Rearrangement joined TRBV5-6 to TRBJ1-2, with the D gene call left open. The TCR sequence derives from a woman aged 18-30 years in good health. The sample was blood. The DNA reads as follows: TGTGCCAGCAGCCCGGATGTCCAGGAATACTATGGCTACACCTTC. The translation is CASSPDVQEYYGYTF. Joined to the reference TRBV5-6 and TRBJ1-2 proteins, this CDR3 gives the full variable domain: DAGVTQSPTHLIKTRGQQVTLRCSPKSGHDTVSWYQQALGQGPQFIFQYYEEEERQRGNFPDRFSGHQFPNYSSELNVNALLLGDSALYLCASSPDVQEYYGYTFGSGTRLTVV.